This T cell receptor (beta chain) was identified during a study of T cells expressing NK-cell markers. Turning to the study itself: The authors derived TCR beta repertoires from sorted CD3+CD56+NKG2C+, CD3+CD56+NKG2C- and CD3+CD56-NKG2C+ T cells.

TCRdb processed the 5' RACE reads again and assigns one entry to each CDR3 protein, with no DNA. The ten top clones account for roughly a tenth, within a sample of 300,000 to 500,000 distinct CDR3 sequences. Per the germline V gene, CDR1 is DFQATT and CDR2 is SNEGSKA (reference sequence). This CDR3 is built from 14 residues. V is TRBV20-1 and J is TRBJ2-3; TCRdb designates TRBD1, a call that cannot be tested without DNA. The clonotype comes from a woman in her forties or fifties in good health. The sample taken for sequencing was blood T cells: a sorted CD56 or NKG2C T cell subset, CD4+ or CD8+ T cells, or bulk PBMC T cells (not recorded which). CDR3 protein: CSARGGRGTDTQYF.